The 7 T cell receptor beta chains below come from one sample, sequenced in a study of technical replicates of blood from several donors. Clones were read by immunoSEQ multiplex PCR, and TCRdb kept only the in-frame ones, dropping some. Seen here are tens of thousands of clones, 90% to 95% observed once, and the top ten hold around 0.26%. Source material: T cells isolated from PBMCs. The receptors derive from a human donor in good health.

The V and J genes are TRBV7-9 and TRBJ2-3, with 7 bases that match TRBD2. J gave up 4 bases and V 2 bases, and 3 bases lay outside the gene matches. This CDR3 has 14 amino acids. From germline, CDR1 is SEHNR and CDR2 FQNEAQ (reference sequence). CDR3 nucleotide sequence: TGTGCCAGCAGCTTACAGGGAGGGGCAGATACGCAGTATTTT. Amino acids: CASSLQGGADTQYF.

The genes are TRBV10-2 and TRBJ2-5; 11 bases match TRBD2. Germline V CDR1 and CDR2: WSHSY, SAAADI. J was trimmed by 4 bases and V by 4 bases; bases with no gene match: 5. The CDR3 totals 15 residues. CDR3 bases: TGCGCCAGCAGTGGAGTAGCGGGAGGGGTAGAGACCCAGTACTTC. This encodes CASSGVAGGVETQYF.

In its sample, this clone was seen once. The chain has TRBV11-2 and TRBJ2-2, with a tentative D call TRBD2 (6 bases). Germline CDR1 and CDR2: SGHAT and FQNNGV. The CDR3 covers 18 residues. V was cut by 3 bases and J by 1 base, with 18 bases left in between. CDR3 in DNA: TGTGCCAGCAGCTTCAACCGGGGAGGTTCAAGGAACACCGGGGAGCTGTTTTTT. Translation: CASSFNRGGSRNTGELFF.

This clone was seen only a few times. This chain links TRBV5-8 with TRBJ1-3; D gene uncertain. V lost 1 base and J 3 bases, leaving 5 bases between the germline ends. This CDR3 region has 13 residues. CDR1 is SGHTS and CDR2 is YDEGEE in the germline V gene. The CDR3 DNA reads TGTGCCAGCAGCTTGCGAGATGGAAACACCATATATTTT. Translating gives CASSLRDGNTIYF.

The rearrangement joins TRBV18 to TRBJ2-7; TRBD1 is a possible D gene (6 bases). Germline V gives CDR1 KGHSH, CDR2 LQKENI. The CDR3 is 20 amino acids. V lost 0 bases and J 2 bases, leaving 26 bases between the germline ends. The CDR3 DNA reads TGTGCCAGCTCACCACCCTCTTTTATGGCCCCGCCGGGGACAACCTACGAGCAGTACTTC. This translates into CASSPPSFMAPPGTTYEQYF.

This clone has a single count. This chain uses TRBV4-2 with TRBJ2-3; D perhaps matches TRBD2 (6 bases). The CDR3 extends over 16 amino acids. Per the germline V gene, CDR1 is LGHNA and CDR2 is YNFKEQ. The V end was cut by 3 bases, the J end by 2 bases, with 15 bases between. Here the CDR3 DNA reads TGTGCCAGCAGCCAGGGGGTGCGGGGAATCACAGATACGCAGTATTTT. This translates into CASSQGVRGITDTQYF.

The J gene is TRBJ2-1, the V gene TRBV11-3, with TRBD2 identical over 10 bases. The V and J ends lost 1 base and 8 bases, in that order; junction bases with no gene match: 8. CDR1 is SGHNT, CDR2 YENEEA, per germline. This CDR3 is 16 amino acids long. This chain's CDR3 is CASSLAGAGGLYEQFF. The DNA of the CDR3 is TGTGCCAGCAGCTTAGCGGGAGCGGGGGGGCTTTATGAGCAGTTCTTC. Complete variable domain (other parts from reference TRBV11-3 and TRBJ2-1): EAGVVQSPRYKIIEKKQPVAFWCNPISGHNTLYWYLQNLGQGPELLIRYENEEAVDDSQLPKDRFSAERLKGVDSTLKIQPAELGDSAVYLCASSLAGAGGLYEQFFGPGTRLTVL.